These 18 T cell receptor beta chains were all obtained from the same sample, sequenced in a study of T cells in Graves' hyperthyroidism and ophthalmopathy. There were TCR beta CDR3 regions amplified from RNA transcripts. Using the HTBI primer set, a first-round RT-PCR was run on the TCR CDR3. TCRdb used MiXCR to reprocess the multiplex PCR reads, holding one entry per CDR3 protein. The data show over 500,000 distinct CDR3 sequences, around 43% seen once. Material: peripheral blood or thyroid tissue (not recorded which). These receptors all stem from an adult woman with Graves' disease, either hyperthyroidism or ophthalmopathy (not recorded which).

The CDR3 sequence: CAISLGGTGDEKLFF. Here the CDR3 DNA reads TGTGCCATCAGTTTAGGCGGGACAGGGGATGAAAAACTGTTTTTT. The chain employs TRBV10-3 and TRBJ1-4; 10 nucleotides agree with TRBD1. With V trimmed by 5 bases and J by 6 bases, 6 bases remained unmatched. Germline values: CDR1 ENHRY, CDR2 SYGVKD. The CDR3 spans 15 residues.

This clonotype was counted many times. V is TRBV29-1 and J is TRBJ2-2; D unresolved. The V end lost 4 bases, the J end lost 5 bases, and 8 bases lay between the germline ends. Germline CDR1 and CDR2: SQVTM and ANQGSEA. The CDR3 totals 12 residues. The CDR3 reads CSVVPLTGELFF. In nucleotides, the CDR3 is TGCAGCGTTGTCCCCCTTACCGGGGAGCTGTTTTTT.

This rearrangement joins TRBV24-1 to TRBJ1-2; 7 bases map to TRBD1. With V trimmed by 5 bases and J by 6 bases, 5 bases remained unmatched. Germline values: CDR1 KGHDR, CDR2 SFDVKD. The CDR3 loop spans 13 amino acids. CDR3 coding DNA: TGTGCCACCAGTGGTGGGACAGTGGATGGCTACACCTTC. Its protein is CATSGGTVDGYTF.

The J gene is TRBJ2-7, the V gene TRBV2, with D perhaps matching TRBD1 or TRBD2 (6 bases each). This CDR3 has 14 residues. V lost 7 bases and J 2 bases, leaving 15 bases between the germline ends. Germline-derived CDR1 and CDR2 are SNHLY and FYNNEI. In DNA, the CDR3 is TGTGCCAGCACGGGGGCAGGGGAAGCCTACGAGCAGTACTTC. Translating gives CASTGAGEAYEQYF.

This clonotype was detected only a few times. V and J are TRBV11-2 and TRBJ2-2; 10 bases match TRBD1. CDR3 size: 16 residues. Germline loops: CDR1 SGHAT, CDR2 FQNNGV. Losses at the gene ends were 5 bases for V and 6 bases for J; bases not matched to a gene: 9. The CDR3 loop reads CASSQTGQGMAGELFF. The CDR3 DNA sequence: TGTGCCAGCAGCCAGACGGGACAGGGGATGGCCGGGGAGCTGTTTTTT. The full variable domain, in which reference TRBV11-2 and TRBJ2-2 provide the parts outside the CDR3, is EAGVAQSPRYKIIEKRQSVAFWCNPISGHATLYWYQQILGQGPKLLIQFQNNGVVDDSQLPKDRFSAERLKGVDSTLKIQPAKLEDSAVYLCASSQTGQGMAGELFFGEGSRLTVL.

The V and J genes are TRBV20-1 and TRBJ2-5; 9 bases line up with TRBD1. The trim removed 0 bases at V and 5 bases at J, leaving 7 bases unmatched. This CDR3 is 15 amino acids long. Germline V lookup: CDR1 DFQATT, CDR2 SNEGSKA (reference sequence). The CDR3 loop is CSAREGTGSYETQYF. The CDR3 DNA reads TGCAGTGCTAGAGAGGGGACAGGGTCCTACGAGACCCAGTACTTC.

In its sample, this clonotype was seen a few times. V is TRBV9 and J is TRBJ2-2, with a possible D match to TRBD1 (6 bases). The germline gives CDR1 SGDLS, CDR2 YYNGEE. There are 16 residues in the CDR3. V was trimmed by 3 bases and J by 6 bases, leaving 18 bases between them. CDR3 coding DNA: TGTGCCAGCAGCGACGCCCGTAGGGCAGGGGCCGGGGAGCTGTTTTTT. It specifies CASSDARRAGAGELFF.

This clonotype was found many times. The chain employs TRBV5-1 and TRBJ1-2; D is possibly TRBD1 (5 bases). Germline lookup yields CDR1 SGHRS and CDR2 YFSETQ. This CDR3 contains 15 residues. V lost 0 bases, J lost 10 bases, and 19 bases lay in between. The CDR3 DNA reads as TGCGCCAGCAGCTTGGAAATTTGGCCCCAGGGCGACTACACCTTC. Translating gives CASSLEIWPQGDYTF. The whole variable domain, remainder taken from reference TRBV5-1 and TRBJ1-2, is KAGVTQTPRYLIKTRGQQVTLSCSPISGHRSVSWYQQTPGQGLQFLFEYFSETQRNKGNFPGRFSGRQFSNSRSEMNVSTLELGDSALYLCASSLEIWPQGDYTFGSGTRLTVV.

In its sample, this clonotype was seen a few times. The germline gene is not matched at one end of the junction; a read error may be the cause. This chain connects TRBV7-6 to TRBJ1-5; 7 nucleotides match TRBD1. CDR1 and CDR2 (germline): SGHVS, FNYEAQ. This CDR3 is 16 amino acids long. As DNA, the CDR3 is TGCGCCAGCAGCCAAGATGTCGGACAGGATAATCAGCCCCAGCATTTT. Translating gives CASSQDVGQDNQPQHF.

The genes are TRBV20-1 and TRBJ2-5, with TRBD2 identical over 15 bases. The CDR3 length is 19 residues. Germline V gene lookup returns CDR1 DFQATT and CDR2 SNEGSKA (reference sequence). Unmatched junction bases numbered 14, after V lost 4 bases and J lost 2 bases. The CDR3 reads CSAKQGGWGLAGGQETQYF. CDR3 DNA: TGCAGTGCTAAGCAGGGGGGATGGGGACTAGCGGGAGGACAAGAGACCCAGTACTTC.

This clonotype was detected only a few times. The chain uses TRBV10-3 and TRBJ1-4, with D tentatively TRBD1 (5 bases). V was trimmed by 10 bases and J by 4 bases, leaving 16 bases between them. Germline-derived CDR1 and CDR2 are ENHRY and SYGVKD. CDR3 length: 14 amino acids. The CDR3 region is CATATGANNEKLFF. The CDR3 DNA reads TGTGCCACCGCGACCGGGGCGAATAATGAAAAACTGTTTTTT.

This clonotype appeared many times. This chain links TRBV25-1 with TRBJ2-2, with TRBD2 matching 8 bases. In germline, CDR1 is MGHDK, CDR2 SYGVNS. The CDR3 is 16 amino acids. The V and J ends lost 6 bases and 5 bases, in that order; junction bases with no gene match: 11. CDR3 loop: CASRPTGLAVTGELFF. The CDR3, as DNA: TGTGCCAGCAGGCCCACTGGACTAGCCGTGACCGGGGAGCTGTTTTTT.

The rearrangement links TRBV29-1 to TRBJ2-5; 7 bases are shared with TRBD1. The germline V gene encodes CDR1 SQVTM and CDR2 ANQGSEA. This CDR3 has 13 residues. Trimming at V came to 6 bases and at J to 5 bases, leaving 9 bases not matched to a gene. CDR3 nucleotide sequence: TGCAGCGTAACCGGGACAGCCACGGAGACCCAGTACTTC. Translation: CSVTGTATETQYF.

The chain has TRBV20-1 and TRBJ2-2, with TRBD1 identical over 7 bases. This CDR3 region has 17 residues. V shed 0 bases and J 1 base; nucleotides not matched to a gene: 8. The germline V gene encodes CDR1 DFQATT and CDR2 SNEGSKA (reference sequence). CDR3 protein: CSAREDRQRKNTGELFF. DNA for the CDR3: TGCAGTGCTAGAGAGGACAGGCAGCGGAAGAACACCGGGGAGCTGTTTTTT.

V gene TRBV12-5 combines with J gene TRBJ1-2, with 7 bases matching TRBD1. V was clipped by 5 bases and J by 0 bases; unmatched bases: 3. Germline V gene data show CDR1 as LGHNT and CDR2 as FRNRAP. The CDR3 is 14 residues long. The CDR3 coding sequence is TGTGCTAGTGGTCCCGGGACAGCTAACTATGGCTACACCTTC. Translating it yields CASGPGTANYGYTF.

This rearrangement joins TRBV2 to TRBJ2-2; D is ambiguous. This CDR3 contains 14 residues. CDR1 and CDR2 from the germline V gene are SNHLY and FYNNEI. Trimming removed 0 bases at V and 3 bases at J, with 5 bases between. The CDR3 nucleotides read TGTGCCAGCAGTGAAGCGGTTTACACCGGGGAGCTGTTTTTT. Residues: CASSEAVYTGELFF.

This clonotype was picked up many times. The rearrangement links TRBV6-6 to TRBJ1-3; weak D call: TRBD1 (5 bases). Germline CDR1 MNHNY, CDR2 SVGAGI (reference sequence). The CDR3 has 14 amino acids. The V end was cut by 6 bases, the J end by 4 bases, with 13 bases between. In DNA, the CDR3 is TGTGCCAGCAGCTCGCGGGACGTAGGAAACACCATATATTTT. Residues: CASSSRDVGNTIYF.

In its sample, this clonotype was seen once. The chain links TRBV14 to TRBJ1-1; TRBD1 is a possible D gene (5 bases). The CDR3 length is 13 residues. The V and J ends lost 8 bases and 4 bases respectively, with 14 bases between them. Germline-derived CDR1 and CDR2 are SGHDN and FVKESK. The CDR3 sequence: CASSQRGITEAFF. As DNA, the CDR3 is TGTGCCAGCTCACAGAGGGGAATCACTGAAGCTTTCTTT. Together with reference TRBV14 and TRBJ1-1, the CDR3 gives the full variable domain: EAGVTQFPSHSVIEKGQTVTLRCDPISGHDNLYWYRRVMGKEIKFLLHFVKESKQDESGMPNNRFLAERTGGTYSTLKVQPAELEDSGVYFCASSQRGITEAFFGQGTRLTVV.